This passage covers 10 T cell receptor beta chains from one sample sequenced in a study of T-cell memory formation after mild COVID-19. TCRdb analysed the 5' RACE reads with MiXCR anew, one entry per CDR3 protein. The sample lists roughly 300,000 distinct CDR3 sequences, approximately 7.6% occurring once. Source material: PBMCs or a T cell subset sorted from them (not recorded which). Receptors originate from a man younger than 35 who had mild COVID-19 (a few samples of this study predate the infection). Cell type and time point are not known.

The rearrangement uses TRBV12-3 or TRBV12-4 and TRBJ2-3, with D perhaps TRBD2 (6 bases). V dropped 6 bases and J dropped 8 bases, with 18 bases sitting between them. The CDR3 is made up of 14 amino acids. The CDR3 DNA reads TGTGCCAGCAGCCCACTAGCAGGGATAGGTACGCAGTATTTT. This sequence encodes CASSPLAGIGTQYF.

The CDR3, as DNA: TGTGCCAGCAGACAGGGGGACACTGAAGCTTTCTTT. Translated, it gives CASRQGDTEAFF. This chain links TRBV7-8 with TRBJ1-1; 8 bases line up with TRBD1. The CDR3 is 12 residues long. V shed 6 bases, J shed 3 bases, and the junction held 0 bases outside the gene matches. The germline CDR1 and CDR2 sequences are SGHVS and FQNEAQ.

There are a few counts of this clonotype. V usage is TRBV4-2 and J usage is TRBJ2-2; perhaps TRBD1 as D (5 bases). V lost 0 bases and J 4 bases, leaving 15 bases between the germline ends. The CDR3 is 17 residues long. Germline V gene sequence: CDR1 LGHNA, CDR2 YNFKEQ. The CDR3 DNA sequence: TGTGCCAGCAGCCAAGATCCCACCAGGGCCTCCACCGGGGAGCTGTTTTTT. As protein: CASSQDPTRASTGELFF.

The rearrangement joins TRBV18 to TRBJ2-7; TRBD1 matches 7 bases. Germline V CDR1 and CDR2: KGHSH, LQKENI. After removal of 1 base from V and 5 bases from J, the junction contained 5 bases not matched to a gene. The CDR3 runs to 14 residues. CDR3 protein: CASSPRQGANEQYF. CDR3 coding DNA: TGTGCCAGCTCACCACGACAGGGTGCGAACGAGCAGTACTTC.

This clonotype showed up just a few times. The chain combines TRBV7-9 with TRBJ2-7; 8 bases align to TRBD2. The CDR3 is 17 residues long. V trimming: 5 bases; J trimming: 5 bases; junction bases outside the gene matches: 17. Germline V gene lookup returns CDR1 SEHNR and CDR2 FQNEAQ (reference sequence). Here the CDR3 DNA reads TGTGCCAGCAGCGCCGAACTAGCGGACACACCATACGACGAGCAGTACTTC. This sequence encodes CASSAELADTPYDEQYF.

The chain joins TRBV10-3 to TRBJ1-5, with D tentatively TRBD1 (6 bases). The V end was cut by 4 bases, the J end by 6 bases, with 10 bases between. The CDR3 spans 13 residues. Looked up from germline, CDR1 is ENHRY and CDR2 is SYGVKD. The DNA for the CDR3 is TGTGCCATCAGTGGGGGGCGCGGTCAGCCCCAGCATTTT. Amino acid sequence: CAISGGRGQPQHF.

The chain couples TRBV2 to TRBJ1-2; D not certain. Trimming left V 2 bases short and J 1 base short, with 11 bases between. The germline gives CDR1 SNHLY, CDR2 FYNNEI. There are 15 residues in the CDR3. CDR3 coding DNA: TGTGCCAGCAGTGAAAGAGGCAGAAGTAACTATGGCTACACCTTC. This encodes CASSERGRSNYGYTF.

The chain has TRBV9 and TRBJ1-2; TRBD1 matches 7 bases. This CDR3 has 17 amino acids. V lost 7 bases and J lost 5; bases outside the gene matches: 20. Per germline, CDR1 SGDLS and CDR2 YYNGEE. In DNA form, the CDR3 reads TGTGCCAGCCGATCCTTGGGGGCAGGGGGGTCGACGTATGGCTACACCTTC. Translating it yields CASRSLGAGGSTYGYTF.

This clonotype was found a few times. The V and J genes are TRBV7-9 and TRBJ2-1; D is perhaps TRBD1 or TRBD2 (5 bases each). Germline V lookup: CDR1 SEHNR, CDR2 FQNEAQ (reference sequence). V was shortened by 4 bases and J by 5 bases, with 12 bases between the two germline ends. This CDR3 has 14 residues. The CDR3 loop reads CASSWDPWNNEQFF. CDR3 nucleotide sequence: TGTGCCAGCAGCTGGGACCCCTGGAACAATGAGCAGTTCTTC.

There are a few counts of this clonotype. J is TRBJ2-1 and V is TRBV25-1, with D possibly being TRBD1 or TRBD2 (5 bases each). Trimming cost V 5 bases and J 5 bases, with 7 bases left between them. CDR1 is MGHDK and CDR2 is SYGVNS in the germline V gene. The CDR3 covers 12 residues. The CDR3 loop is CASSPGHNEQFF. The CDR3 DNA reads TGTGCCAGCAGTCCGGGGCACAATGAGCAGTTCTTC.